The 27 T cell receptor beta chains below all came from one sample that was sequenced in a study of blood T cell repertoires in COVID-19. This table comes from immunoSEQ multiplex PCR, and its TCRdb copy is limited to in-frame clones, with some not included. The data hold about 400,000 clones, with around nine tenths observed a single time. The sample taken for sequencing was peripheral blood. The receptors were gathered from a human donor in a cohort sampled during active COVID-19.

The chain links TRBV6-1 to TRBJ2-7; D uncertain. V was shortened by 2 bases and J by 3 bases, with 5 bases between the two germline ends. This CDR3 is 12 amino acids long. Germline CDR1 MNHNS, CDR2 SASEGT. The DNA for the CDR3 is TGTGCCAGCAGTGAATCCATCTACGAGCAGTACTTC. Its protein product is CASSESIYEQYF.

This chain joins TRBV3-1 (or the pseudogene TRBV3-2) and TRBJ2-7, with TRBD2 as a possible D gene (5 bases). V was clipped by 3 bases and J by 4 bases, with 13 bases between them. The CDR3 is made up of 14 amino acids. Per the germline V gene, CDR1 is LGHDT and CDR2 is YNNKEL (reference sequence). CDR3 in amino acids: CASSHHTGSYEQYF. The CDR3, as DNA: TGTGCCAGCAGCCACCATACGGGGTCGTACGAGCAGTACTTC.

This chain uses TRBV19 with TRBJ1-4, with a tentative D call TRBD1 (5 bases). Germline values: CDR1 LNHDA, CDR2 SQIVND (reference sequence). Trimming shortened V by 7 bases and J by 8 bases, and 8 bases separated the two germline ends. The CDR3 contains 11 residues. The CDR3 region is CASKGKEKLFF. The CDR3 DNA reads TGTGCCAGTAAGGGGAAGGAAAAACTGTTTTTT.

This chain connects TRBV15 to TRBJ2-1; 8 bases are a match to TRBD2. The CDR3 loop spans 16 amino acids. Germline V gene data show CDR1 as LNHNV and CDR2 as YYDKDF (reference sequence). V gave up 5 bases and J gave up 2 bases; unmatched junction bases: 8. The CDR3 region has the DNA TGTGCCACCAGCCCAGCCGGGGGGGAAGCCTACAATGAGCAGTTCTTC. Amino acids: CATSPAGGEAYNEQFF.

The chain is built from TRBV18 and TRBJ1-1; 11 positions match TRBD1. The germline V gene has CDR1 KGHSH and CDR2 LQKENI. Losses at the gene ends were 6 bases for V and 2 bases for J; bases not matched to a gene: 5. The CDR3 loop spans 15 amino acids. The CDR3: CASSPRTGGNTEAFF. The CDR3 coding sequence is TGTGCCAGCTCCCCTCGGACAGGGGGCAACACTGAAGCTTTCTTT.

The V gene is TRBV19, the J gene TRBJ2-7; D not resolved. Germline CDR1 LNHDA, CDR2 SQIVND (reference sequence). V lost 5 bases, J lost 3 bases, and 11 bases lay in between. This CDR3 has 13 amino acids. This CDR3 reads CASSPSGLYEQYF. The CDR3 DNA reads TGTGCCAGTAGTCCATCAGGCCTCTACGAGCAGTACTTC.

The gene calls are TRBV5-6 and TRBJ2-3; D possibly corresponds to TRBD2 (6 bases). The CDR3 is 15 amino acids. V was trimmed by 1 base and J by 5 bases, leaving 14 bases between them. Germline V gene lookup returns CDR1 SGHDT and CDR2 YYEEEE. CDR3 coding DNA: TGTGCCAGCAGCTTGATGGAGGGGTGGGAAGATACGCAGTATTTT. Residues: CASSLMEGWEDTQYF.

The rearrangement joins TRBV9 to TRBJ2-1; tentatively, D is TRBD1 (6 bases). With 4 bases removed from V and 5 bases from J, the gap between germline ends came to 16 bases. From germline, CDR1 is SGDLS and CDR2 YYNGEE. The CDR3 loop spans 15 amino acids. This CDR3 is CASSSTGWHDNEQFF. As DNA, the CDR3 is TGTGCCAGCAGCTCCACAGGGTGGCATGACAATGAGCAGTTCTTC.

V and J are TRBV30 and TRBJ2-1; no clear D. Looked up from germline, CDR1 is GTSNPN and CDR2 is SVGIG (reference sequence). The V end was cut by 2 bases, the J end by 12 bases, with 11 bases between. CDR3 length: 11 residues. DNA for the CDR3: TGTGCCTGGAGTAGCCGTGAATGGCAGTTCTTC. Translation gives CAWSSREWQFF.

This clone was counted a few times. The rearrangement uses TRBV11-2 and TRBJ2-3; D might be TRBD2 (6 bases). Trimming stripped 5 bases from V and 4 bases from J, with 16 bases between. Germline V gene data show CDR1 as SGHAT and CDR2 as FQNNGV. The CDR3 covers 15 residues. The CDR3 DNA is TGTGCCAGCAGCCTGGACCTAGGAGGGTCAGATACGCAGTATTTT. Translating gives CASSLDLGGSDTQYF.

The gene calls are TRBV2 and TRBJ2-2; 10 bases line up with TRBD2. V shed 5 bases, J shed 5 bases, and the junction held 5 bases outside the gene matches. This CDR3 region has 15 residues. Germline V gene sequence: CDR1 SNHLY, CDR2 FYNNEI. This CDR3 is CASSRSSGSTGELFF. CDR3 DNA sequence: TGTGCCAGCAGTAGGTCTAGCGGGAGTACCGGGGAGCTGTTTTTT.

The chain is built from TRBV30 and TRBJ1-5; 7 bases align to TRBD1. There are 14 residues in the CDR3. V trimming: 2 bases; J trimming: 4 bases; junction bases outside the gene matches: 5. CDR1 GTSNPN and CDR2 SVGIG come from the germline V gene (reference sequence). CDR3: CAWSLGQSNQPQHF. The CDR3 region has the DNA TGTGCCTGGAGTTTGGGACAGTCTAATCAGCCCCAGCATTTT.

The CDR3 sequence is CASSLELAGGYEQYF. DNA of the CDR3: TGTGCCAGCAGCTTAGAACTAGCGGGAGGATACGAGCAGTACTTC. The chain is built from TRBV7-8 and TRBJ2-7; 12 nucleotides align to TRBD2. V lost 1 base and J lost 4; bases outside the gene matches: 2. CDR3 length: 15 residues. From germline, CDR1 is SGHVS and CDR2 FQNEAQ.

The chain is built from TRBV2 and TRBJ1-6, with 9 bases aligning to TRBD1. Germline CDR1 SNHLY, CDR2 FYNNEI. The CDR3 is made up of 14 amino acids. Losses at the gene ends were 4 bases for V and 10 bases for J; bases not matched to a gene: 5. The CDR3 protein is CASSVETGGSPLHF. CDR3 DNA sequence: TGTGCCAGCAGTGTCGAGACAGGGGGATCACCCCTCCACTTT.

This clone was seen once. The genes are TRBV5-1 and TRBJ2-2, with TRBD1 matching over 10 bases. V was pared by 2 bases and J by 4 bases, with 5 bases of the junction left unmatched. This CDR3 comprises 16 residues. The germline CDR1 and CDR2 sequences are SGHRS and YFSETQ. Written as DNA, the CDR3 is TGCGCCAGCAGCTTCTTAGGGACAGGGGTCACCGGGGAGCTGTTTTTT. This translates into CASSFLGTGVTGELFF.

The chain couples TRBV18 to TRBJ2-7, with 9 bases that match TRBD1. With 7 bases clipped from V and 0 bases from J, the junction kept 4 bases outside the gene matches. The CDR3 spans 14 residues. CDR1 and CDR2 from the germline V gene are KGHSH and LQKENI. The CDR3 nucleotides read TGTGCCAGCTTCCCGGGACAGGGCTCCTACGAGCAGTACTTC. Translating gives CASFPGQGSYEQYF.

CDR3 in DNA: TGTGCCAGATGGTCCAGTAGCAATCAGCCCCAGCATTTT. It translates to CARWSSSNQPQHF. The chain combines TRBV7-9 with TRBJ1-5; D call uncertain. Germline loops: CDR1 SEHNR, CDR2 FQNEAQ (reference sequence). The CDR3 has 13 amino acids. The ends were cut back, 9 bases at V and 0 bases at J, with 9 bases in the middle.

The CDR3 here is CASSRRGGGSTDTQYF. The DNA of the CDR3 is TGTGCCAGTAGCCGCAGAGGCGGGGGCAGCACAGATACGCAGTATTTT. The J gene is TRBJ2-3, the V gene TRBV11-1; a weak D match, TRBD2 (7 bases). Germline V gene sequence: CDR1 SGHAT, CDR2 FQDESV (reference sequence). The CDR3 covers 16 residues. V dropped 9 bases and J dropped 0 bases, with 19 bases sitting between them.

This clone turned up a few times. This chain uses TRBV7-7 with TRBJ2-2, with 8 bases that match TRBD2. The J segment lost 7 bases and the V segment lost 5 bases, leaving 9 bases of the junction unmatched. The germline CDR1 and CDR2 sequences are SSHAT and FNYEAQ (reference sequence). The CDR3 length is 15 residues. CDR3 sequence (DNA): TGTGCCAGCAGCCCACGAGCGGGAGAAGGCGGGGAGCTGTTTTTT. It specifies CASSPRAGEGGELFF.

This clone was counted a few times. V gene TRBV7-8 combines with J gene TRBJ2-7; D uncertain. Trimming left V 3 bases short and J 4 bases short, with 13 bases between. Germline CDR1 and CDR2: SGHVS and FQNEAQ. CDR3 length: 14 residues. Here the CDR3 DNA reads TGTGCCAGCAGCTTGGAGTACTCGGTATACGAGCAGTACTTC. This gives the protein CASSLEYSVYEQYF.

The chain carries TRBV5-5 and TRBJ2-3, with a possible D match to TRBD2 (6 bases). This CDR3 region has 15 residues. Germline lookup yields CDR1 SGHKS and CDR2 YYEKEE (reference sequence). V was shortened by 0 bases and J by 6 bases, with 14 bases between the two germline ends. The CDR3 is CASSLVGGLGDTQYF. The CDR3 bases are TGTGCCAGCAGCTTGGTCGGAGGGCTCGGGGATACGCAGTATTTT.

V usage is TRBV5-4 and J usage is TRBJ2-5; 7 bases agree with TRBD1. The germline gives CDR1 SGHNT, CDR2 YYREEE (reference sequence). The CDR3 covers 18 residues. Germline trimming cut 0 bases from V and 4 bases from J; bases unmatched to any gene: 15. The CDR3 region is CASSLGRQGLISGETQYF. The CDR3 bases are TGTGCCAGCAGCTTGGGGAGACAGGGTCTCATTTCGGGAGAGACCCAGTACTTC.

Here the CDR3 reads CASSYRQDNYGYTF. The DNA for the CDR3 is TGTGCCAGCAGTTACCGACAAGACAACTATGGCTACACCTTC. The chain recombines TRBV6-5 with TRBJ1-2, with D hard to call. Trimming took off 2 bases at V and 2 bases at J, with 9 bases between the two ends. CDR1 is MNHEY and CDR2 is SVGAGI in the germline V gene. The CDR3 is 14 amino acids.

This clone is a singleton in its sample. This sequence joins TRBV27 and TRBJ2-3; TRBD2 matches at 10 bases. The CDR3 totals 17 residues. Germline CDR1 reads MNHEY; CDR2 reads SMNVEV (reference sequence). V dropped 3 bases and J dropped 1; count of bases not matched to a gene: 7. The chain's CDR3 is CASSFTPTSGRTDTQYF. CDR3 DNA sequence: TGTGCCAGCAGTTTCACCCCGACTAGCGGGCGCACAGATACGCAGTATTTT.

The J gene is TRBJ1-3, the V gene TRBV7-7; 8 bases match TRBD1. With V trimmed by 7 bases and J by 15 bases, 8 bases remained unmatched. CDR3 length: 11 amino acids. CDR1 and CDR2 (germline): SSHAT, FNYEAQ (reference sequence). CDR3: CASNIRRGQYF. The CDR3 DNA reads TGTGCCAGCAACATTCGCAGGGGGCAATATTTT.

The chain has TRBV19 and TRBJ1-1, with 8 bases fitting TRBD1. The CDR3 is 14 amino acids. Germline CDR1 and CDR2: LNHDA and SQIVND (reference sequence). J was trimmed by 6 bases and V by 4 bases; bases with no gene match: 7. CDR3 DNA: TGTGCCAGTAGTACCCAGACAGGGGTCGCTGAAGCTTTCTTT. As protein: CASSTQTGVAEAFF.

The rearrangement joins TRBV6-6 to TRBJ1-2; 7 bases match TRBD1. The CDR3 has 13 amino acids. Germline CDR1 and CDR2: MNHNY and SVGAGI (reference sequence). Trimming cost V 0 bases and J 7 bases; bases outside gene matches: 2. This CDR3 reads CASSYSAGGGYTF. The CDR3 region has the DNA TGTGCCAGCAGTTACTCAGCAGGGGGTGGCTACACCTTC.